This T cell receptor beta chain derives from a study of radiation and T cells in renal cell carcinoma. Time point defined: blood 4 weeks post-SBRT, at nephrectomy. Stated treatment: 15 Gy SBRT to primary tumor, nephrectomy 4 weeks later. Nephrectomy followed 15 Gy stereotactic body radiation by 4 weeks. Turning to this clone: What it binds is unknown.

Findings of the study overall: From baseline, blood top tumor clonotypes peaked at 2 weeks post-radiation.

This table comes from immunoSEQ multiplex PCR, and its TCRdb copy is limited to in-frame clones, with some not included. Among around 100,000 clones listed, roughly 82% were seen once. Trimming stripped 10 bases from V and 0 bases from J, with 18 bases between. Germline V gene sequence: CDR1 MDHEN, CDR2 SYDVKM. The CDR3 is made up of 15 amino acids. The origin of this receptor is a man between 60 and 75 years old with renal cell carcinoma. The J gene is TRBJ1-2, the V gene TRBV28; possibly TRBD1 for D (5 bases). The sample consisted of blood, taken from a patient whose treatment included radiotherapy and nephrectomy. The CDR3, as DNA: TGTGCCACCAACCGGGACCAAGGTTCTAACTATGGCTACACCTTC. It is translated as CATNRDQGSNYGYTF.